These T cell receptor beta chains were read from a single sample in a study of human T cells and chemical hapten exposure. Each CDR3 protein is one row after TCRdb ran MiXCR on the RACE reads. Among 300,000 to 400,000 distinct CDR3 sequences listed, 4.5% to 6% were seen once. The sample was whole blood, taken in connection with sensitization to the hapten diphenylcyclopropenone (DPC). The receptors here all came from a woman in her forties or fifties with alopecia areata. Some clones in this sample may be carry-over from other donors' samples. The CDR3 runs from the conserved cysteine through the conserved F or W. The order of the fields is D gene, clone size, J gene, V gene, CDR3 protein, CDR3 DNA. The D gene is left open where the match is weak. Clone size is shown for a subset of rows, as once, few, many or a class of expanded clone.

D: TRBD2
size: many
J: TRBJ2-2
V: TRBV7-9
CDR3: CASSHPTSGGSNTGELFF
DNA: TGTGCCAGCAGTCACCCGACTAGCGGGGGGTCGAACACCGGGGAGCTGTTTTTT

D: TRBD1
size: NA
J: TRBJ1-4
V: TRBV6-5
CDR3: CATADRGEEKLFF
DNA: TGTGCCACCGCGGACAGGGGTGAAGAAAAACTGTTTTTT

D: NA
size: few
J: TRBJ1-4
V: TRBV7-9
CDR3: CASSSPRRATNEKLFF
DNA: TGTGCCAGCAGCTCTCCACGGAGAGCAACTAATGAAAAACTGTTTTTT

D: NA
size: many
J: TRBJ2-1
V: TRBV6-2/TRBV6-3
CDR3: CASSYSISEQFF
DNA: TGTGCCAGCAGTTACTCGATATCTGAGCAGTTCTTC

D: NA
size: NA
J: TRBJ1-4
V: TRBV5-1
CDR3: CASSPTAGSYEKLFF
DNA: TGCGCCAGCAGCCCGACGGCAGGTAGTTATGAAAAACTGTTTTTT

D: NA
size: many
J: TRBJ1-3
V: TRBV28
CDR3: CASSSPRTPSGNTIYF
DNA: TGTGCCAGCAGTTCCCCTAGAACACCCTCTGGAAACACCATATATTTT

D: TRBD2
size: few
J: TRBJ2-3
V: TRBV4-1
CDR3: CASSQGPQRGSTDTQYF
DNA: TGCGCCAGCAGCCAAGGGCCCCAGCGGGGGAGCACAGATACGCAGTATTTT

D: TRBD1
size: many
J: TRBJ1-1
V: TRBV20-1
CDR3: CSARAQGEETEAFF
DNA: TGCAGTGCTAGAGCCCAGGGGGAGGAAACTGAAGCTTTCTTT

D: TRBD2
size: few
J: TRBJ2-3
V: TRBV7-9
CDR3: CASSLLPSGGRDTQYF
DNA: TGTGCCAGCAGCCTCCTCCCTAGCGGGGGACGAGATACGCAGTATTTT

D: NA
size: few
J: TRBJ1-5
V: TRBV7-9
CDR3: CASSLDPGSGNQPQHF
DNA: TGTGCCAGCAGCTTAGATCCAGGGAGTGGCAATCAGCCCCAGCATTTT

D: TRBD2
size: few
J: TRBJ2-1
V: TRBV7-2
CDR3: CASSPDLSGEDNEQFF
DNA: TGTGCCAGCAGCCCCGACCTCAGCGGGGAGGACAATGAGCAGTTCTTC

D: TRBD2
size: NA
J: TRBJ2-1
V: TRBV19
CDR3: CATRLAGVDEQFF
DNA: TGTGCCACGAGGCTAGCGGGAGTCGATGAGCAGTTCTTC

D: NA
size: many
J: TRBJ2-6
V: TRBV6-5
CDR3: CASSRSGANVLTF
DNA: TGTGCCAGCAGCCGCTCTGGGGCCAACGTCCTGACTTTC

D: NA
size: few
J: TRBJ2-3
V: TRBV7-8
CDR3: CASSLGGRAHTDTQYF
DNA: TGTGCCAGCAGCTTAGGAGGGCGCGCCCACACAGATACGCAGTATTTT

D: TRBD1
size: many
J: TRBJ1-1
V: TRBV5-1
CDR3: CASSPQGDTEAFF
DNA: TGCGCCAGCAGCCCCCAGGGGGACACTGAAGCTTTCTTT

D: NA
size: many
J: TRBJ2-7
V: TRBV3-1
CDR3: CASSQDVGRVEQYF
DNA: TGTGCCAGCAGCCAAGATGTCGGCAGGGTGGAGCAGTACTTC

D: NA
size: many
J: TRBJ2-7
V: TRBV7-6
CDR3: CASSSGSQEQYF
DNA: TGTGCCAGCAGCTCAGGGTCTCAAGAGCAGTACTTC

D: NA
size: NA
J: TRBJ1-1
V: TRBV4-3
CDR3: CASSQGEGRWNTEAFF
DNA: TGCGCCAGCAGCCAAGGCGAGGGGCGGTGGAACACTGAAGCTTTCTTT

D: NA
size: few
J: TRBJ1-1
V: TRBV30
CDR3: CAWSVHLNTEAFF
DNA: TGTGCCTGGAGTGTACACCTGAACACTGAAGCTTTCTTT

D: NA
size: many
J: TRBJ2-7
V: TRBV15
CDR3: CATSRGTGEQYF
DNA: TGTGCCACCTCCCGAGGGACGGGGGAGCAGTACTTC

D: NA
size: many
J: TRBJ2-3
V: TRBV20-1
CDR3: CSALERPIDTQYF
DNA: TGCAGTGCCCTCGAGAGACCGATAGATACGCAGTATTTT

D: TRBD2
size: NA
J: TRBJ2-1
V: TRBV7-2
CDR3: CASTLTSGGLNEQFF
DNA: TGTGCCAGCACCCTGACTAGCGGGGGTTTAAATGAGCAGTTCTTC

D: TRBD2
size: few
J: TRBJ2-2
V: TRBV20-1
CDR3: CSARGPWGGGTTGELFF
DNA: TGCAGTGCTAGAGGCCCCTGGGGGGGAGGGACGACCGGGGAGCTGTTTTTT

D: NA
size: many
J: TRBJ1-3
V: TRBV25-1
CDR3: CASSETGHTNTIYF
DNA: TGTGCCAGCAGTGAAACGGGACATACAAACACCATATATTTT

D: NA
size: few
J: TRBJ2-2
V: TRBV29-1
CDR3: CSVERNQNTGELFF
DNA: TGCAGCGTTGAGAGGAACCAAAACACCGGGGAGCTGTTTTTT

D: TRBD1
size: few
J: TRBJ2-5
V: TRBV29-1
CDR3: CSHTGTEETQYF
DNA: TGCAGTCACACCGGGACAGAAGAGACCCAGTACTTC

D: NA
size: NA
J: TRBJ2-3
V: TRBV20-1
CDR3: CSASGTVTDTQYF
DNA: TGCAGTGCTAGTGGAACGGTCACAGATACGCAGTATTTT

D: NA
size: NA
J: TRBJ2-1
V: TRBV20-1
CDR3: CSARVLSGSHYNEQFF
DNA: TGCAGTGCTAGAGTCCTCAGCGGCTCCCACTACAATGAGCAGTTCTTC

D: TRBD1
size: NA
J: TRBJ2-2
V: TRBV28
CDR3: CASSLGTGRPGELFF
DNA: TGTGCCAGCAGTTTAGGGACAGGGAGACCCGGGGAGCTGTTTTTT

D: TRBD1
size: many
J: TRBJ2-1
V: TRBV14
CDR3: CASSQVPGTGGEQFF
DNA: TGTGCCAGCAGCCAAGTCCCCGGGACAGGGGGTGAGCAGTTCTTC

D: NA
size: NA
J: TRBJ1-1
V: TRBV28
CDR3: CASSLGGGKGTEAFF
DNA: TGTGCCAGCAGTTTAGGGGGGGGTAAGGGCACTGAAGCTTTCTTT

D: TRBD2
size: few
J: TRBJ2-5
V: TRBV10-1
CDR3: CASREGSQGTQYF
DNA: TGCGCCAGCCGGGAGGGATCTCAGGGGACCCAGTACTTC

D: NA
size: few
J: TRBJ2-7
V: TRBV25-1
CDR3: CASSESLISSYEQYF
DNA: TGTGCCAGCAGTGAATCGCTTATCAGCTCCTACGAGCAGTACTTC

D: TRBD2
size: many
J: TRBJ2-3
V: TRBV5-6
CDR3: CASSPSSGDTQYF
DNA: TGTGCCAGCAGCCCCTCTAGCGGAGATACGCAGTATTTT

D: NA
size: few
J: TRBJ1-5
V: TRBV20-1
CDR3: CSARPGRGNQPQHF
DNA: TGCAGTGCTAGACCCGGGAGGGGGAATCAGCCCCAGCATTTT

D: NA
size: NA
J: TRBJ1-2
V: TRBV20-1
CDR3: CSARGHRNYGYTF
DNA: TGCAGTGCTAGAGGTCACCGTAACTATGGCTACACCTTC

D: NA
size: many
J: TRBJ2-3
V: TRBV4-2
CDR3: CASSQKGDGTDTQYF
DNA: TGTGCCAGCAGCCAGAAGGGGGACGGCACAGATACGCAGTATTTT

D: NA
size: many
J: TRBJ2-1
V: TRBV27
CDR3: CASSSMTQKQFF
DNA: TGTGCCAGCAGTTCTATGACCCAGAAGCAGTTCTTC

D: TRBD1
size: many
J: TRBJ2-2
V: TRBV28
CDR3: CASSHRGSGGELFF
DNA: TGTGCCAGCAGTCACAGGGGTTCTGGCGGGGAGCTGTTTTTT

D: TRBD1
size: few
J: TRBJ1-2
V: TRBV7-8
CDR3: CASSLLPGQGFGGYTF
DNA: TGTGCCAGCAGCTTACTTCCGGGACAGGGGTTCGGTGGCTACACCTTC

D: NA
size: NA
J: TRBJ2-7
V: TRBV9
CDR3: CASSLALDPHEQYF
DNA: TGTGCCAGCAGCTTGGCACTGGACCCCCACGAGCAGTACTTC

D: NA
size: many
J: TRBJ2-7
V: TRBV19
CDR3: CASSAASQISYEQYF
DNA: TGTGCCAGTTCAGCGGCTTCACAAATAAGTTACGAGCAGTACTTC

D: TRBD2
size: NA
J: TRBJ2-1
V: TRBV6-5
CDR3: CASSPSGAGEFF
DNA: TGTGCCAGCAGTCCTAGCGGGGCCGGAGAGTTCTTC

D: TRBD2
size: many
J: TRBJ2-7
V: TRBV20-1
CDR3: CSARDPSGGAYEQYF
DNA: TGCAGTGCTAGAGATCCTAGCGGGGGGGCCTACGAGCAGTACTTC

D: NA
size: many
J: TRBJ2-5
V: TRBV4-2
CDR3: CASSQGPGVEETQYF
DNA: TGTGCCAGCAGCCAAGGCCCGGGAGTAGAAGAGACCCAGTACTTC

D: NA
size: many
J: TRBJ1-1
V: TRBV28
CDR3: CASSFYGGPNTEAFF
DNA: TGTGCCAGCAGTTTCTACGGGGGTCCGAACACTGAAGCTTTCTTT

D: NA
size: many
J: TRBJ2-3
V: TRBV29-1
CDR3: CSVAGQRTDTQYF
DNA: TGCAGCGTCGCGGGACAGAGGACAGATACGCAGTATTTT

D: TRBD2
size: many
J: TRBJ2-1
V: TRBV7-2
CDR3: CASSLSSGDYNEQFF
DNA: TGTGCCAGCAGCCTATCTAGCGGGGATTACAATGAGCAGTTCTTC

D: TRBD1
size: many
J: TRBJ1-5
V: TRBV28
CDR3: CASKTGGNQPQHF
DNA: TGTGCCAGCAAGACAGGGGGCAATCAGCCCCAGCATTTT

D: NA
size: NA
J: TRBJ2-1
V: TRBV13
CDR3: CASTTVGGLNEQFF
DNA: TGTGCCAGCACAACAGTGGGGGGGCTCAATGAGCAGTTCTTC

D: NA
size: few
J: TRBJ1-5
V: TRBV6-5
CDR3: CASSQGPRGPQHF
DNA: TGTGCCAGCAGTCAGGGGCCGCGAGGGCCCCAGCATTTT

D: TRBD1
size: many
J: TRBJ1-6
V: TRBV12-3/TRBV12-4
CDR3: CASSLRDRANSPLHF
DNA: TGTGCCAGCAGCCTCCGGGACAGGGCTAATTCACCCCTCCACTTT